This is a list of T cell receptor beta chains from one sample in a study of shared clonotypes between healthy human individuals. The assay was immunoSEQ multiplex PCR, and TCRdb's table has in-frame clones only and misses some. Altogether approximately 1.9 million clones are present, roughly 93% being singletons, with the ten largest covering less than 2%. The sequencing input was naive CD8+ T cells from PBMCs. The receptors shown here come from a young man in good health. Some clones in this sample may be carry-over from other donors' samples. Both conserved end residues are trimmed from each CDR3. The order of the fields is J gene, clone size, D gene, V gene, CDR3 protein. A D gene is named only where the DNA matches it firmly. The size field is filled for only some rows; it gives once, few, many or a size class.

>TRBJ1-3|NA|NA|TRBV10-3
AISDGGWIGNTIY
>TRBJ2-3|NA|TRBD2|TRBV14
ASSQVFGDGGRSYTDTQY
>TRBJ2-3|NA|NA|TRBV28
ASNKLSLSESDTQY
>TRBJ2-7|NA|NA|TRBV5-8
ASSLRGRFYEQY
>TRBJ2-7|NA|TRBD1|TRBV10-3
AIRPTGDPSSYEQY
>TRBJ2-1|once|NA|TRBV7-8
ASSLRPSDEQF
>TRBJ1-3|NA|TRBD1|TRBV9
ASSVADRVNTIY
>TRBJ2-2|NA|TRBD1|TRBV5-1
ASSLGPGGFYGNTGELF
>TRBJ2-1|NA|TRBD1|TRBV27
ASRPGTGDFFSYNEQF
>TRBJ2-4|NA|TRBD1|TRBV14
ASSQVTGAGDIQY
>TRBJ2-1|once|TRBD2|TRBV7-8
ASSLGSGSSYNEQF
>TRBJ2-7|once|NA|TRBV4-2
ASSHNRDSSYEQY
>TRBJ2-7|NA|NA|TRBV11-2
ASSMVVAESYEQY
>TRBJ1-4|NA|NA|TRBV2
ARTPDTGVNEKLF
>TRBJ2-3|NA|TRBD2|TRBV27
ASSQTSRREVSTDTQY
>TRBJ2-1|NA|TRBD2|TRBV4-1
ASSPGGAFLYNEQF